The 19 T cell receptor beta chains below come from one sample, sequenced in a study of a mutant IDH1 vaccine in newly diagnosed glioma. The data were produced by immunoSEQ multiplex PCR, yet TCRdb's version contains in-frame clones alone and is incomplete. The table includes some 120,000 clones, around 80% detected once. No antigens are known for them. Documented time point: week 11, during vaccination. It was 300 ug of mutant IDH1 20-mer peptide that made up each vaccine dose, given with topical imiquimod. Sequenced material: PBMCs, taken from a glioma patient whose treatment included an IDH1 peptide vaccine. The source of these receptors is a man in his forties with glioma.

Here the CDR3 DNA reads TGTGCCAGCAGCAAAGCACCTAGCGGGAGGGGACCGAAGGGCACAGATACGCAGTATTTT. It is translated as CASSKAPSGRGPKGTDTQYF. J is TRBJ2-3 and V is TRBV21-1; the D segment call TRBD2 is taken from the table without a DNA check. TRBV21-1 is classified as a pseudogene. CDR3 length: 20 residues.

This rearrangement joins TRBV18 to TRBJ1-4; the D is unclear. CDR1 and CDR2 from the germline V gene are KGHSH and LQKENI. The CDR3 runs 15 residues. V gave up 2 bases and J gave up 3 bases, with 10 bases separating them. CDR3 sequence: CASSPSGSANEKLFF. The CDR3 coding sequence is TGTGCCAGCTCACCATCGGGGTCGGCTAATGAAAAACTGTTTTTT.

The chain uses TRBV11-2 and TRBJ1-2; D remains ambiguous. Trimming left V 1 base short and J 5 bases short, with 11 bases between. This CDR3 has 14 amino acids. CDR1 and CDR2 (germline): SGHAT, FQNNGV. The chain's CDR3 is CASSLGVGQYGYTF. The CDR3 nucleotides read TGTGCCAGCAGCTTAGGAGTCGGGCAATATGGCTACACCTTC.

This chain uses TRBV5-4 with TRBJ2-2; D call uncertain. From germline, CDR1 is SGHNT and CDR2 YYREEE (reference sequence). V shed 2 bases and J shed 3 bases, with 5 bases lying between them. This CDR3 is 13 amino acids long. CDR3 sequence reads: CASSLGYTGELFF. CDR3 DNA: TGTGCCAGCAGCTTAGGATACACCGGGGAGCTGTTTTTT.

The chain has TRBV5-1 and TRBJ2-7; D possibly uses TRBD1 or TRBD2 (5 bases each). The ends were cut back, 5 bases at V and 3 bases at J, with 24 bases in the middle. Germline V gene lookup returns CDR1 SGHRS and CDR2 YFSETQ. The CDR3 is 17 residues long. CDR3 protein: CASRQGEGLAPYYEQYF. DNA of the CDR3: TGCGCCAGCAGGCAGGGCGAGGGGCTAGCCCCCTACTACGAGCAGTACTTC. Drawing the rest from reference TRBV5-1 and TRBJ2-7, the complete variable domain is KAGVTQTPRYLIKTRGQQVTLSCSPISGHRSVSWYQQTPGQGLQFLFEYFSETQRNKGNFPGRFSGRQFSNSRSEMNVSTLELGDSALYLCASRQGEGLAPYYEQYFGPGTRLTVT.

V and J are TRBV4-3 and TRBJ1-1; D gene uncertain. Germline V gene data show CDR1 as LGHNA and CDR2 as YSLEER. The CDR3 is 16 amino acids. Trimming left V 0 bases short and J 0 bases short, with 11 bases between. The CDR3 is CASSQDMGSLNTEAFF. The CDR3 nucleotides are TGCGCCAGCAGCCAAGATATGGGCAGCTTGAACACTGAAGCTTTCTTT.

This chain joins TRBV19 and TRBJ2-1, with 11 positions matching TRBD2. The CDR3 runs to 16 residues. V shed 5 bases and J 3 bases; nucleotides not matched to a gene: 6. The germline CDR1 and CDR2 sequences are LNHDA and SQIVND (reference sequence). The CDR3 DNA is TGTGCCAGTAGTCCGGGGGGACTAGCGGTCTACAATGAGCAGTTCTTC. Protein: CASSPGGLAVYNEQFF.

The chain links TRBV7-6 to TRBJ2-2; TRBD2 matches 7 bases. Trimming cost V 2 bases and J 6 bases; bases outside gene matches: 9. This CDR3 is 16 amino acids long. The germline gives CDR1 SGHVS, CDR2 FNYEAQ. CDR3 residues: CASSLSASREAGELFF. The CDR3 nucleotides are TGTGCCAGCAGCTTAAGCGCGTCCCGGGAGGCCGGGGAGCTGTTTTTT. Variable domain in full (rest from reference TRBV7-6 and TRBJ2-2): GAGVSQSPRYKVTKRGQDVALRCDPISGHVSLYWYRQALGQGPEFLTYFNYEAQQDKSGLPNDRFSAERPEGSISTLTIQRTEQRDSAMYRCASSLSASREAGELFFGEGSRLTVL.

The chain carries TRBV5-8 and TRBJ2-1; TRBD2 matches at 11 bases. The CDR3 is made up of 18 amino acids. V trimming: 0 bases; J trimming: 3 bases; junction bases outside the gene matches: 8. Germline CDR1 SGHTS, CDR2 YDEGEE. The chain's CDR3 is CASSLGRVAGGVYNEQFF. CDR3 bases: TGTGCCAGCAGCTTGGGGCGGGTAGCGGGAGGGGTCTACAATGAGCAGTTCTTC.

J is TRBJ1-2 and V is TRBV30; D is possibly TRBD1 (5 bases). Germline V gives CDR1 GTSNPN, CDR2 SVGIG (reference sequence). The CDR3 sequence is 14 residues long. V was trimmed by 0 bases and J by 4 bases, leaving 12 bases between them. The CDR3 loop is CAWSVPGPIYGYTF. Here the CDR3 DNA reads TGTGCCTGGAGTGTACCAGGGCCCATCTATGGCTACACCTTC.

CDR3 residues: CASSPPLANTEAFF. In DNA form, the CDR3 reads TGTGCCAGCAGTCCTCCGTTGGCAAACACTGAAGCTTTCTTT. The chain is built from TRBV28 and TRBJ1-1; D gene ambiguous. V was clipped by 5 bases and J by 2 bases, with 12 bases between them. The CDR3 length is 14 residues. Per the germline V gene, CDR1 is MDHEN and CDR2 is SYDVKM.

The chain couples TRBV7-2 to TRBJ2-7; 7 bases fit TRBD1. CDR3 size: 17 residues. Germline trimming cut 1 base from V and 3 bases from J; bases unmatched to any gene: 12. CDR1 and CDR2 from the germline V gene are SGHTA and FQGNSA. CDR3 sequence (DNA): TGTGCCAGCAGCTTAGAGGATGCAGGGGGTTTTTACTACGAGCAGTACTTC. It is translated as CASSLEDAGGFYYEQYF.

About this clone: The sample carries other DNA sequences with the same CDR3. This chain joins TRBV9 and TRBJ1-5; possible D gene TRBD1, 5 bases. CDR1 is SGDLS and CDR2 is YYNGEE in the germline V gene. The CDR3 totals 15 residues. Trimming took 0 bases from V and 5 from J, leaving 12 bases between them. The CDR3 spells CASSVGGRADQPQHF. The CDR3, as DNA: TGTGCCAGCAGCGTAGGGGGGAGGGCCGATCAGCCCCAGCATTTT.

The chain recombines TRBV10-3 with TRBJ2-3; 8 bases agree with TRBD1. J was trimmed by 6 bases and V by 3 bases; bases with no gene match: 20. The CDR3 is 19 amino acids. Germline assignment: CDR1 ENHRY and CDR2 SYGVKD. The CDR3 bases are TGTGCCATCAGTGACCCGGAAGGACAGGGCGGCGGTTGGGTGGATACGCAGTATTTT. The encoded protein is CAISDPEGQGGGWVDTQYF.

The V gene is TRBV4-2, the J gene TRBJ2-5; 7 bases map to TRBD1. The CDR3 length is 14 residues. Germline lookup yields CDR1 LGHNA and CDR2 YNFKEQ. With V trimmed by 0 bases and J by 5 bases, 3 bases remained unmatched. The CDR3 reads CASSQETGKETQYF. As DNA, the CDR3 is TGTGCCAGCAGCCAAGAGACAGGGAAGGAGACCCAGTACTTC.

The gene calls are TRBV7-2 and TRBJ2-7; weak D call: TRBD2 (6 bases). The CDR3 length is 13 residues. The V gene lost 7 bases and the J gene lost 0 bases, with 10 bases spanning the gap. Germline CDR1 reads SGHTA; CDR2 reads FQGNSA. CDR3 amino acids: CASIAGLSYEQYF. CDR3 bases: TGTGCCAGCATCGCGGGGCTCTCCTACGAGCAGTACTTC. Complete variable domain (other parts from reference TRBV7-2 and TRBJ2-7): GAGVSQSPSNKVTEKGKDVELRCDPISGHTALYWYRQSLGQGLEFLIYFQGNSAPDKSGLPSDRFSAERTGGSVSTLTIQRTQQEDSAVYLCASIAGLSYEQYFGPGTRLTVT.

On this clone itself: This sample includes further DNA sequences coding for the same CDR3. The rearrangement joins TRBV7-9 to TRBJ1-5; D unclear. CDR1 SEHNR and CDR2 FQNEAQ come from the germline V gene (reference sequence). The CDR3 covers 12 residues. V was clipped by 5 bases and J by 4 bases, with 6 bases between them. The CDR3 region has the DNA TGTGCCAGCAGCGTATCTAATCAGCCCCAGCATTTT. Its protein product is CASSVSNQPQHF.

The chain combines TRBV5-5 with TRBJ2-1, with 8 bases fitting TRBD1. Unmatched junction bases numbered 4, after V lost 5 bases and J lost 0 bases. CDR1 and CDR2 from the germline V gene are SGHKS and YYEKEE (reference sequence). The CDR3 sequence is 15 residues long. This CDR3 reads CASSVDRVSYNEQFF. As DNA, the CDR3 is TGTGCCAGCAGTGTGGACAGGGTCTCCTACAATGAGCAGTTCTTC.

This chain uses TRBV4-2 with TRBJ1-6, with D perhaps TRBD1 (5 bases). The germline V and J ends were trimmed by 0 bases and 5 bases, with 8 bases remaining between them. The germline gives CDR1 LGHNA, CDR2 YNFKEQ. The CDR3 consists of 15 residues. The CDR3 DNA sequence: TGTGCCAGCAGCCAAGAGGACACCCATAATTCACCCCTCCACTTT. Protein sequence: CASSQEDTHNSPLHF.